This T cell receptor (beta chain) was sequenced for a study of T cell repertoires in cytomegalovirus infection. Whole-study findings and limits: Accumulated public TCR beta family frequency recognized individuals carrying CMV together with the relevant HLA.

Each CDR3 protein is one row after TCRdb ran MiXCR on the reads. The table includes a few hundred thousand distinct CDR3 sequences, more than 15% detected once. A word on this clonotype: Its antigen is unknown.

Germline assignment: CDR1 MNHEY and CDR2 SMNVEV (reference sequence). The V end lost 7 bases, the J end lost 4 bases, and 19 bases lay between the germline ends. This CDR3 spans 16 amino acids. The sequence derives from a human donor in good health (CMV status not recorded). Some clones in this sample may be carry-over from other donors' samples. The sequenced sample consisted of CD8+ T cells from PBMCs. J is TRBJ2-2 and V is TRBV27, with TRBD1 as a possible D gene (9 bases). CDR3 protein: CASTGGDRARTGELFF. The CDR3 coding sequence is TGTGCCAGCACCGGGGGGGACAGGGCACGCACCGGGGAGCTGTTTTTT.